Following are 27 T cell receptor beta chains from one sample sequenced in a study of blood T cell repertoires in COVID-19 (TCRdb year 2020). Library method: the immunoSEQ multiplex PCR assay. TCRdb stores this immuneACCESS table with in-frame sequences only. Part of the clones is absent; in the studies checked, under half of the shortfall reflects unresolved V genes, and no reason is known for the rest. This sample holds some 70,000 clones; more than 80% were observed only once. The ten largest clonotypes hold less than 7.5% of the sample. Sequenced sample: peripheral blood. These receptors were taken from a woman of 80 years or more with active COVID-19.

This clone was seen only once. The CDR3 reads CASSLTGLDTDTQYF. As DNA, the CDR3 is TGTGCCAGCAGCTTAACGGGATTGGACACAGATACGCAGTATTTT. The chain links TRBV7-2 to TRBJ2-3; D is perhaps TRBD2 (5 bases). Germline CDR1 is SGHTA and CDR2 is FQGNSA. Between the trimmed V and J ends, which lost 2 bases and 2 bases, there was a span of 11 bases. This CDR3 spans 15 amino acids.

V usage is TRBV6-5 and J usage is TRBJ1-2, with D hard to call. V was trimmed by 5 bases and J by 2 bases, leaving 15 bases between them. Germline CDR1 is MNHEY and CDR2 is SVGAGI. The CDR3 loop spans 15 amino acids. The DNA of the CDR3 is TGTGCCAGCAGTAGGGATTTTGCGGGAAACTATGGCTACACCTTC. The encoded protein is CASSRDFAGNYGYTF.

This sequence joins TRBV11-2 and TRBJ1-2; a possible D gene is TRBD1 (5 bases). V dropped 5 bases and J dropped 5 bases, with 21 bases sitting between them. This CDR3 contains 16 residues. CDR1 SGHAT and CDR2 FQNNGV come from the germline V gene. CDR3 sequence: CASSDSGSGRVYGYTF. DNA for the CDR3: TGTGCCAGCAGCGATAGTGGTTCGGGCAGGGTATATGGCTACACCTTC.

This sequence joins TRBV7-2 and TRBJ2-3; no reliable D call. Germline assignment: CDR1 SGHTA and CDR2 FQGNSA. The CDR3 is 14 residues long. Trimming left V 5 bases short and J 2 bases short, with 11 bases between. The CDR3 sequence: CASSLGEVTDTQYF. Here the CDR3 DNA reads TGTGCCAGCAGCCTCGGAGAGGTCACAGATACGCAGTATTTT.

A few counts support this clone. V gene TRBV2 combines with J gene TRBJ2-7; 11 nucleotides align to TRBD1. CDR3 length: 14 amino acids. Germline V gives CDR1 SNHLY, CDR2 FYNNEI. After removal of 10 bases from V and 6 bases from J, the junction contained 11 bases not matched to a gene. CDR3 nucleotide sequence: TGTGCCACCCGGAGGGGGACAGGGGGTTCCGAGCAGTACTTC. Encoded protein: CATRRGTGGSEQYF.

The CDR3 reads CASSQGADPWETQYF. The CDR3 region has the DNA TGTGCCAGCAGCCAAGGGGCAGACCCTTGGGAGACCCAGTACTTC. The rearrangement links TRBV14 to TRBJ2-5, with D uncertain. With 1 base removed from V and 5 bases from J, the gap between germline ends came to 14 bases. There are 15 residues in the CDR3. Germline V gives CDR1 SGHDN, CDR2 FVKESK.

The rearrangement links TRBV6-2 or TRBV6-3 to TRBJ2-7, with TRBD1 as a possible D gene (7 bases). Germline-derived CDR1 and CDR2 are MNHEY and SVGEGT. The CDR3 loop spans 16 amino acids. The V end lost 6 bases, the J end lost 2 bases, and 20 bases lay between the germline ends. The CDR3 protein is CASSPSGTASAYEQYF. The CDR3, as DNA: TGTGCCAGCAGCCCGTCCGGGACAGCTAGCGCCTACGAGCAGTACTTC.

The V and J genes are TRBV28 and TRBJ1-2, with 10 bases aligning to TRBD1. The V gene's germline CDR1 is MDHEN and CDR2 SYDVKM. The CDR3 has 14 residues. CDR3 nucleotide sequence: TGTGGCACCCAGGGGGACAGGGGTTACTATGGCTACACCTTC. This encodes CGTQGDRGYYGYTF.

In this sample, this clone turned up a few times. The genes are TRBV11-2 and TRBJ2-7; the match to TRBD1 covers 7 bases. This CDR3 has 14 amino acids. The ends lost 2 bases at V and 9 bases at J; junction bases unmatched: 10. CDR1 SGHAT and CDR2 FQNNGV come from the germline V gene. CDR3 amino acids: CASSLTGTEFGQYF. In DNA, the CDR3 is TGTGCCAGCAGCTTAACCGGGACAGAATTTGGGCAGTACTTC.

V is TRBV28 and J is TRBJ1-2; possibly TRBD1 for D (6 bases). The CDR3 is 15 residues long. Germline assignment: CDR1 MDHEN and CDR2 SYDVKM. V gave up 5 bases and J gave up 3 bases, with 16 bases separating them. The CDR3 reads CASSTPGRGDYGYTF. In nucleotides, the CDR3 is TGTGCCAGCAGTACGCCGGGCAGGGGCGACTATGGCTACACCTTC.

This chain joins TRBV19 and TRBJ1-1; the D gene is possibly TRBD1 (6 bases). The CDR3 length is 14 residues. V lost 5 bases to trimming and J lost 4 bases, with 14 bases between them. The germline V gene has CDR1 LNHDA and CDR2 SQIVND (reference sequence). CDR3 bases: TGTGCCAGTAGTTACAGGGCCGGAGGCACTGAAGCTTTCTTT. Its translation is CASSYRAGGTEAFF.

This clone came up once. The V gene is TRBV28, the J gene TRBJ1-2; a weak D match, TRBD1 (5 bases). Trimming shortened V by 7 bases and J by 3 bases, and 24 bases separated the two germline ends. The CDR3 sequence is 17 residues long. Germline V gene data show CDR1 as MDHEN and CDR2 as SYDVKM. The CDR3 DNA reads as TGTGCCAGCACCCCCTTCCTGGGGAGGGGTTCATACTATGGCTACACCTTC. It specifies CASTPFLGRGSYYGYTF.

V gene TRBV4-1 combines with J gene TRBJ1-5, with D possibly being TRBD1 (6 bases). The CDR3 is 17 amino acids. Germline values: CDR1 MGHRA, CDR2 YSYEKL. The ends were cut back, 1 base at V and 2 bases at J, with 15 bases in the middle. The DNA for the CDR3 is TGCGCCAGCAGCCAAGGAGTTTTACAGGGTCGCAATCAGCCCCAGCATTTT. This encodes CASSQGVLQGRNQPQHF.

The V call is TRBV27, the J call TRBJ1-1; D gene unclear. CDR1 MNHEY and CDR2 SMNVEV come from the germline V gene (reference sequence). This CDR3 region has 13 residues. The V and J ends lost 7 bases and 1 base respectively, with 10 bases between them. The CDR3 region has the DNA TGTGCCAGCACCCTTGGGCAGAACACTGAAGCTTTCTTT. The encoded protein is CASTLGQNTEAFF.

This chain joins TRBV10-3 and TRBJ1-1; D remains unclear. CDR1 and CDR2 from the germline V gene are ENHRY and SYGVKD. The germline V and J ends were trimmed by 2 bases and 8 bases, with 12 bases remaining between them. CDR3 size: 13 residues. CDR3 in DNA: TGTGCCATCAGTGAGCCTTGGACGGGAGAAGCTTTCTTT. Translated: CAISEPWTGEAFF.

The chain couples TRBV28 to TRBJ2-5, with TRBD1 matching over 10 bases. From germline, CDR1 is MDHEN and CDR2 SYDVKM. The CDR3 contains 16 residues. Trimming removed 2 bases from V and 5 bases from J; junction bases left unmatched: 8. The CDR3 nucleotides read TGTGCCAGCAGTTTACCTGGACAGGGGGAAGGGGAGACCCAGTACTTC. Translating it yields CASSLPGQGEGETQYF.

J is TRBJ1-1 and V is TRBV28; tentative D call: TRBD1 (5 bases). V lost 2 bases, J lost 3 bases, and 13 bases lay in between. The CDR3 has 15 amino acids. CDR1 and CDR2 from the germline V gene are MDHEN and SYDVKM. The CDR3 here is CASSLGRRGDTEAFF. The CDR3 bases are TGTGCCAGCAGTTTAGGAAGGAGGGGCGACACTGAAGCTTTCTTT.

The J gene is TRBJ2-3, the V gene TRBV3-1 (or the pseudogene TRBV3-2), with 8 bases fitting TRBD2. Germline V gene lookup returns CDR1 LGHDT and CDR2 YNNKEL (reference sequence). The V and J ends lost 1 base and 6 bases, in that order; junction bases with no gene match: 15. The CDR3 runs to 18 residues. The DNA for the CDR3 is TGTGCCAGCAGCCAAGCATCTAGCGGGTGCCGCGCTTGGGATACGCAGTATTTT. Its protein product is CASSQASSGCRAWDTQYF.

CDR3 amino acids: CASSQGGYWYF. CDR3 nucleotide sequence: TGTGCCAGCAGCCAGGGGGGGTACTGGTACTTC. The gene calls are TRBV3-1 (or the pseudogene TRBV3-2) and TRBJ2-7, with 7 bases identical to TRBD2. In germline, CDR1 is LGHDT, CDR2 YNNKEL (reference sequence). Trimming removed 3 bases from V and 12 bases from J; junction bases left unmatched: 5. The CDR3 loop spans 11 amino acids.

The gene calls are TRBV3-1 (or the pseudogene TRBV3-2) and TRBJ1-1, with 10 bases that match TRBD1. The trim removed 2 bases at V and 1 base at J, leaving 4 bases unmatched. This CDR3 comprises 16 residues. In germline, CDR1 is LGHDT, CDR2 YNNKEL (reference sequence). CDR3 in DNA: TGTGCCAGCAGCCAACCCTGGACAGGGGGGAACACTGAAGCTTTCTTT. As protein: CASSQPWTGGNTEAFF.

The chain links TRBV4-2 to TRBJ2-5; 14 bases agree with TRBD2. Germline loops: CDR1 LGHNA, CDR2 YNFKEQ. This CDR3 spans 18 amino acids. V was pared by 3 bases and J by 1 base, with 7 bases of the junction left unmatched. CDR3 residues: CASSQRTSGRPLQETQYF. In DNA, the CDR3 is TGTGCCAGCAGCCAGCGGACTAGCGGGAGGCCCCTCCAAGAGACCCAGTACTTC.

The chain links TRBV2 to TRBJ1-2, with unresolved D. Trimming stripped 8 bases from V and 2 bases from J, with 15 bases between. Germline lookup yields CDR1 SNHLY and CDR2 FYNNEI. CDR3 size: 14 residues. In DNA, the CDR3 is TGTGCCAGCTATCAGAATAAAGTCAACTATGGCTACACCTTC. It translates to CASYQNKVNYGYTF.

The chain employs TRBV5-1 and TRBJ2-3, with 7 bases matching TRBD2. This CDR3 comprises 19 residues. V dropped 3 bases and J dropped 2; count of bases not matched to a gene: 18. Germline V gene data show CDR1 as SGHRS and CDR2 as YFSETQ. DNA for the CDR3: TGCGCCAGCAGCTGGAAACCTGGGCGAACCGGGACTACCACAGATACGCAGTATTTT. Translation gives CASSWKPGRTGTTTDTQYF. Drawing the rest from reference TRBV5-1 and TRBJ2-3, the complete variable domain is KAGVTQTPRYLIKTRGQQVTLSCSPISGHRSVSWYQQTPGQGLQFLFEYFSETQRNKGNFPGRFSGRQFSNSRSEMNVSTLELGDSALYLCASSWKPGRTGTTTDTQYFGPGTRLTVL.

The chain is built from TRBV15 and TRBJ2-3; TRBD2 aligns across 9 bases. Germline CDR1 is LNHNV and CDR2 is YYDKDF (reference sequence). The CDR3 sequence is 20 residues long. The junction had 14 bases not matched to a gene; V was cut back by 1 base and J by 0 bases. The CDR3 DNA follows: TGTGCCACCAGCAGAGGGCGATGGGGCAGCGGGAGGTCCAGCACAGATACGCAGTATTTT. It translates to CATSRGRWGSGRSSTDTQYF.

The chain has TRBV5-1 and TRBJ2-5; D remains ambiguous. CDR3 length equals 14 residues. Trimming stripped 0 bases from V and 5 bases from J, with 11 bases between. CDR1 and CDR2 from the germline V gene are SGHRS and YFSETQ. The CDR3 spells CASSLDPPLETQYF. The DNA of the CDR3 is TGCGCCAGCAGCTTGGACCCCCCACTGGAGACCCAGTACTTC.

The V call is TRBV7-9, the J call TRBJ2-7, with 11 nucleotides matching TRBD2. Trimming removed 5 bases from V and 3 bases from J; junction bases left unmatched: 3. There are 14 residues in the CDR3. Germline V gene data show CDR1 as SEHNR and CDR2 as FQNEAQ (reference sequence). The CDR3 sequence: CASSETSGSYEQYF. In DNA, the CDR3 is TGTGCCAGCAGCGAAACTAGCGGGAGCTACGAGCAGTACTTC.

The CDR3 DNA sequence: TGCGCCAGCAGCTTGGAACCTGCGGGACAGAGTGCAGATACGCAGTATTTT. This encodes CASSLEPAGQSADTQYF. The gene calls are TRBV5-1 and TRBJ2-3; maybe TRBD1 (7 bases). Germline CDR1 and CDR2: SGHRS and YFSETQ. V lost 0 bases and J lost 4, with 18 bases in between. The CDR3 runs 17 residues.